This TCR beta chain originates from a study of CD8 T cells in Susac syndrome. For the study at large: Intravenous immunoglobulin alone or corticosteroids were being given to patients with Susac syndrome at blood draw, unless they were therapy-naive.

Reverse transcription of about 0.5 to 1 ug RNA was carried out with random hexamers. TCRdb re-analysed the immunoSEQ multiplex PCR reads in MiXCR, keeping a single row per CDR3 protein. Seen here are 240,000 or so distinct CDR3 sequences, less than 96% observed once, and the top ten hold under 0.12%. Germline V lookup: CDR1 DFQATT, CDR2 SNEGSKA (reference sequence). This CDR3 comprises 13 residues. Trimming cost V 0 bases and J 6 bases, with 11 bases left between them. This clonotype was sampled from a human donor with Susac syndrome. The sample consisted of CD4+ T cells from PBMCs. The chain uses TRBV20-1 and TRBJ1-1; no firm D call. Here the CDR3 reads CSAREPVNPEAFF. CDR3 sequence (DNA): TGCAGTGCTAGAGAGCCGGTTAACCCTGAAGCTTTCTTT.